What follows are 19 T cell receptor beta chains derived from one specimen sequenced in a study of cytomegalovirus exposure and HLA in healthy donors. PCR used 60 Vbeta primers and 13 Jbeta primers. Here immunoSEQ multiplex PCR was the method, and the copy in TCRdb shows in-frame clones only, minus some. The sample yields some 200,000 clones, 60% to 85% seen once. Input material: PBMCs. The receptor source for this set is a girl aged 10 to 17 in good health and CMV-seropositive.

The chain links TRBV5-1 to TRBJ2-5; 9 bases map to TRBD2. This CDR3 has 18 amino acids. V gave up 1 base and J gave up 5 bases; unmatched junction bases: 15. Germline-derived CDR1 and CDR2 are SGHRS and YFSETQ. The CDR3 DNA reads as TGCGCCAGCAGCTTGAGCCTAGCGGGGCCTAGGACGTTGGAGACCCAGTACTTC. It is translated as CASSLSLAGPRTLETQYF.

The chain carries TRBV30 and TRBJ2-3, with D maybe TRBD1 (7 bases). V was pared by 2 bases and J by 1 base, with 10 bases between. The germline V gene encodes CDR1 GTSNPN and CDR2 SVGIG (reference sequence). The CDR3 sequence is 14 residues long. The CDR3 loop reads CAWSTRGGTDTQYF. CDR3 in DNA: TGTGCCTGGAGTACCAGGGGGGGCACAGATACGCAGTATTTT.

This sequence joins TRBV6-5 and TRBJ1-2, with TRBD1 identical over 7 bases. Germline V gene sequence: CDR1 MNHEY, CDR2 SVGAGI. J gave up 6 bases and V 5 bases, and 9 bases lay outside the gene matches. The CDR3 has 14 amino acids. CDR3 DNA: TGTGCCAGCAGTAAACAAGGGGGCTTTGATGGCTACACCTTC. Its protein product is CASSKQGGFDGYTF.

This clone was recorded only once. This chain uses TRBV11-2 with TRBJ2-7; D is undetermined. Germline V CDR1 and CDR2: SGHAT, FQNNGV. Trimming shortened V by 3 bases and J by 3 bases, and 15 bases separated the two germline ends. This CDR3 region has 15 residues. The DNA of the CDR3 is TGTGCCAGCAGCTTTCTCACAGACATTAGCTACGAGCAGTACTTC. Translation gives CASSFLTDISYEQYF.

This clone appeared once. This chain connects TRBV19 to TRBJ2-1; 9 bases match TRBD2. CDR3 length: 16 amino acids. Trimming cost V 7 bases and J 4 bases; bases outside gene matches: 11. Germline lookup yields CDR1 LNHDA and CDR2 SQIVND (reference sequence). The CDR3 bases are TGTGCCAGTACCAGCCGTTGGGCGGGGGGGTACAATGAGCAGTTCTTC. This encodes CASTSRWAGGYNEQFF.

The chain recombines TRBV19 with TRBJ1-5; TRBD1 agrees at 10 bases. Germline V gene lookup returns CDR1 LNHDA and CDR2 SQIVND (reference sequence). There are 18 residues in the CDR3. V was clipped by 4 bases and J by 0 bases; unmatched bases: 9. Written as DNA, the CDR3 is TGTGCCAGTAGTACTGACAGGGGGCAGGATTATAGCAATCAGCCCCAGCATTTT. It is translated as CASSTDRGQDYSNQPQHF.

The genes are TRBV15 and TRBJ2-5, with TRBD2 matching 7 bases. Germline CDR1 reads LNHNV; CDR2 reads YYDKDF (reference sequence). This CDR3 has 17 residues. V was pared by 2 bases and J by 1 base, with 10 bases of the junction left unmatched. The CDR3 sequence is CATSRSVGGMLQETQYF. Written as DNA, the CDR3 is TGTGCCACCAGCAGATCCGTGGGAGGGATGCTCCAAGAGACCCAGTACTTC.

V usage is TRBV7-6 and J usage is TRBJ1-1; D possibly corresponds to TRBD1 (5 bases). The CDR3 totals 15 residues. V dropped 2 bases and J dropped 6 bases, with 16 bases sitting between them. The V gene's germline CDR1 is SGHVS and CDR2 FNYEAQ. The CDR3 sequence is CASSLNGAPGSEAFF. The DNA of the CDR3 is TGTGCCAGCAGCTTAAATGGGGCTCCCGGCTCTGAAGCTTTCTTT. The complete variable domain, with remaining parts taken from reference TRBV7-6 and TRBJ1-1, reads GAGVSQSPRYKVTKRGQDVALRCDPISGHVSLYWYRQALGQGPEFLTYFNYEAQQDKSGLPNDRFSAERPEGSISTLTIQRTEQRDSAMYRCASSLNGAPGSEAFFGQGTRLTVV.

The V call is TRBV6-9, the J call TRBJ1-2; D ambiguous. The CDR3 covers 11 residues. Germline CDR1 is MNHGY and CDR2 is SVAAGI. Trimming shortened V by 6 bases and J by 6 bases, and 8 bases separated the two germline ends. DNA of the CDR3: TGTGCCAGCAGCCTGGGAGATGGCTACACCTTC. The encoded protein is CASSLGDGYTF.

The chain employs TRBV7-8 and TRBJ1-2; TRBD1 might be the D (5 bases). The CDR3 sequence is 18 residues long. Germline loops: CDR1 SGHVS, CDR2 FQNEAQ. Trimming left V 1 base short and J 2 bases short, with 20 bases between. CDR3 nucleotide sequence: TGTGCCAGCAGCTTAGGATTGTCGACAGCCGACCCGAACTATGGCTACACCTTC. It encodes CASSLGLSTADPNYGYTF.

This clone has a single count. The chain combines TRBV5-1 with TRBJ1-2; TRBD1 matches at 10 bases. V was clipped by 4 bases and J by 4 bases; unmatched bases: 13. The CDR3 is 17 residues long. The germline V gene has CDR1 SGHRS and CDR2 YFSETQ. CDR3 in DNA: TGCGCCAGCAGCGGACAGGGGGTCCCTCCGGGGATCTATGGCTACACCTTC. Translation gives CASSGQGVPPGIYGYTF.

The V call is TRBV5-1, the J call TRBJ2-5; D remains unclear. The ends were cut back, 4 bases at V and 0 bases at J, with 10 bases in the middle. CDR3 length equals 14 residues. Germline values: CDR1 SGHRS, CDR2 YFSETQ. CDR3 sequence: CASSARGDQETQYF. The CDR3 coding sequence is TGCGCCAGCAGCGCGAGAGGAGACCAAGAGACCCAGTACTTC.

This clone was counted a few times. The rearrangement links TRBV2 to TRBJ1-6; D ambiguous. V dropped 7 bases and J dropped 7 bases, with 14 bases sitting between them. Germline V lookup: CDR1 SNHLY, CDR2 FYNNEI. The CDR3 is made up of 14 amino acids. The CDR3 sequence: CASTSGERNSPLHF. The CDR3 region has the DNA TGTGCCAGCACCTCGGGAGAGAGGAATTCACCCCTCCACTTT.

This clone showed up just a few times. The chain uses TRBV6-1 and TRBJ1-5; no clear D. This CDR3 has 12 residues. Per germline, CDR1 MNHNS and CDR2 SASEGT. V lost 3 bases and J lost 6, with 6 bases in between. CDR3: CASSERSQPQHF. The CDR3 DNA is TGTGCCAGCAGTGAGAGGTCTCAGCCCCAGCATTTT.

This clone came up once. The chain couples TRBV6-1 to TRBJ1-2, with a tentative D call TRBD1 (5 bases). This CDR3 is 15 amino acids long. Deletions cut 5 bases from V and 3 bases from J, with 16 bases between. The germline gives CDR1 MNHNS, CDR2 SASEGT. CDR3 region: CASSIQRRGDYGYTF. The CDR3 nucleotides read TGTGCCAGCAGTATCCAGCGGAGGGGAGACTATGGCTACACCTTC.

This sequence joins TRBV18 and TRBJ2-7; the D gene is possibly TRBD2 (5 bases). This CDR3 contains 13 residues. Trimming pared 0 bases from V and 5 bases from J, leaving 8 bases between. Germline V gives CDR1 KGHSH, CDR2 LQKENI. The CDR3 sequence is CASSPPSVNEQYF. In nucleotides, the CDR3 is TGTGCCAGCTCACCACCTAGCGTCAACGAGCAGTACTTC.

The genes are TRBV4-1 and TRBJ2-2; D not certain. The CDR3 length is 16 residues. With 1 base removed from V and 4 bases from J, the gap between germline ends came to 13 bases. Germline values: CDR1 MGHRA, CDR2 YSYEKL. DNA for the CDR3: TGCGCCAGCAGCCAAGCAGACCTGCGGAGCACCGGGGAGCTGTTTTTT. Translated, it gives CASSQADLRSTGELFF.

The CDR3 bases are TGTGCCAGCAGCGTAGGGCCTAGCGGGGGGTCAGAGACCCAGTACTTC. It translates to CASSVGPSGGSETQYF. The rearrangement joins TRBV9 to TRBJ2-5; 11 bases are shared with TRBD2. CDR1 and CDR2 (germline): SGDLS, YYNGEE. J was trimmed by 4 bases and V by 0 bases; bases with no gene match: 5. This CDR3 has 16 amino acids. Full variable domain (outside the CDR3, taken from reference TRBV9 and TRBJ2-5): DSGVTQTPKHLITATGQRVTLRCSPRSGDLSVYWYQQSLDQGLQFLIQYYNGEERAKGNILERFSAQQFPDLHSELNLSSLELGDSALYFCASSVGPSGGSETQYFGPGTRLLVL.

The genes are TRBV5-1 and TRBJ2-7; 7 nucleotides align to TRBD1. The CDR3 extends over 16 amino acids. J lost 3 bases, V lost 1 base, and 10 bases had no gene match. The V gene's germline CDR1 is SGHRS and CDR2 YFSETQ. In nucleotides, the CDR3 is TGCGCCAGCAGCTTGAGTACGACAGGGCTTTACTACGAGCAGTACTTC. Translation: CASSLSTTGLYYEQYF. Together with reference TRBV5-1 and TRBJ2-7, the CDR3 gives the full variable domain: KAGVTQTPRYLIKTRGQQVTLSCSPISGHRSVSWYQQTPGQGLQFLFEYFSETQRNKGNFPGRFSGRQFSNSRSEMNVSTLELGDSALYLCASSLSTTGLYYEQYFGPGTRLTVT.